This T cell receptor beta chain was identified in a study of T cell responses to AZD1222 COVID-19 vaccine. V was cut by 5 bases and J by 13 bases, with 15 bases left in between. CDR3 length: 12 residues. Germline CDR1 and CDR2: SGDLS and YYNGEE. Sequencing used immunoSEQ multiplex PCR; TCRdb keeps in-frame clones, though not all of them. Of 110,000 to 150,000 clones in the sample, 75% to 90% were seen once. This TCR was recovered from an adult in good health. The chain couples TRBV9 to TRBJ2-2, with D unclear. This sample comprised peripheral blood, obtained on day 0 of AZD1222 vaccination. CDR3 DNA sequence: TGTGCCAGCAGTAAAGGGTACATGGGGCTGTTTTTT. Translation: CASSKGYMGLFF.